A selection of T cell receptor beta chains follows, all from one sample in a study of cytomegalovirus exposure and HLA in healthy donors. Clones were read by immunoSEQ multiplex PCR, and TCRdb kept only the in-frame ones, dropping some. This table holds some 150,000 clones, around nine tenths found once. The sequencing input was PBMCs. The receptor set was obtained from a woman aged 25 to 39 in good health and CMV-seronegative. CDR3s include the opening cysteine and the closing phenylalanine or tryptophan. A D gene is named only where the DNA matches it firmly. Clone size is not always given. Where it is, it says once, few, many or a class for expanded clones.

abundance: .
d_gene: .
j_gene: TRBJ2-1
len: 12
v_gene: TRBV6-1
CDR3nt: TGTGCCAGCAGTGAATCGTACAATGAGCAGTTCTTC
CDR3aa: CASSESYNEQFF

abundance: .
d_gene: .
j_gene: TRBJ2-1
len: 16
v_gene: TRBV5-1
CDR3nt: TGCGCCAGCAGCAGGAACGGGGGTAGCTCCTACAATGAGCAGTTCTTC
CDR3aa: CASSRNGGSSYNEQFF

abundance: .
d_gene: .
j_gene: TRBJ2-1
len: 14
v_gene: TRBV6-5
CDR3nt: TGTGCCAGCAGAGCCAGGCCCGGGACTGGGCGTTTAGTCTTC
CDR3aa: CASRARPGTGRLVF

abundance: once
d_gene: TRBD2
j_gene: TRBJ2-5
len: 18
v_gene: TRBV27
CDR3nt: TGTGCCAGCAGTTTAATAGCTAGCGGGAGGGCCTGGATAGAGACCCAGTACTTC
CDR3aa: CASSLIASGRAWIETQYF

abundance: .
d_gene: TRBD2
j_gene: TRBJ2-7
len: 14
v_gene: TRBV29-1
CDR3nt: TGCAGCGTTGGTAGCGGGATCTTTGTCTACGAGCAGTACTTC
CDR3aa: CSVGSGIFVYEQYF

abundance: .
d_gene: TRBD2
j_gene: TRBJ2-3
len: 15
v_gene: TRBV5-1
CDR3nt: TGCGCCAGCAGCCAAACTAGCGGAAGCACAGATACGCAGTATTTT
CDR3aa: CASSQTSGSTDTQYF

abundance: .
d_gene: .
j_gene: TRBJ1-6
len: 16
v_gene: TRBV6-5
CDR3nt: TGTGCCAGCAGTTACACGAACCGACAGCGAAATTCACCCCTCCACTTT
CDR3aa: CASSYTNRQRNSPLHF

abundance: .
d_gene: .
j_gene: TRBJ2-1
len: 14
v_gene: TRBV27
CDR3nt: TGTGCCAGCAGTTTAGGTGGGAGTACGAATGAGCAGTTCTTC
CDR3aa: CASSLGGSTNEQFF

abundance: .
d_gene: .
j_gene: TRBJ1-5
len: 14
v_gene: TRBV10-3
CDR3nt: TGTGCCATCAGTGAAACAGGGCGCAATCAGCCCCAGCATTTT
CDR3aa: CAISETGRNQPQHF

abundance: .
d_gene: TRBD2
j_gene: TRBJ2-5
len: 16
v_gene: TRBV4-2
CDR3nt: TGTGCCAGCAGCCAAGTAGCGGGGGACTTGGGAGAGACCCAGTACTTC
CDR3aa: CASSQVAGDLGETQYF

abundance: once
d_gene: .
j_gene: TRBJ2-7
len: 12
v_gene: TRBV5-4
CDR3nt: TGTGCCAGCAGCTTTCCCGGCTACGAGCAGTACTTC
CDR3aa: CASSFPGYEQYF

abundance: .
d_gene: .
j_gene: TRBJ2-2
len: 16
v_gene: TRBV4-1
CDR3nt: TGCGCCAGCAGCCCCGCTAGCGCCCTAGGGGCCGGGGAGCTGTTTTTT
CDR3aa: CASSPASALGAGELFF

abundance: .
d_gene: .
j_gene: TRBJ1-5
len: 13
v_gene: TRBV28
CDR3nt: TGTGCCAGCAGGGTGCAGGGGACTCAGCCCCAGCATTTT
CDR3aa: CASRVQGTQPQHF

abundance: .
d_gene: .
j_gene: TRBJ2-7
len: 13
v_gene: TRBV5-4
CDR3nt: TGTGCCAGCAGCTTGTTGGTCGGCTACGAGCAGTACTTC
CDR3aa: CASSLLVGYEQYF

abundance: .
d_gene: .
j_gene: TRBJ2-3
len: 14
v_gene: TRBV27
CDR3nt: TGTGCCAGCAGTATCCTTGGGCCGGGGGATACGCAGTATTTT
CDR3aa: CASSILGPGDTQYF

abundance: .
d_gene: TRBD2
j_gene: TRBJ2-1
len: 15
v_gene: TRBV11-3
CDR3nt: TGTGCCAGCAGCCCAAGACTAGCCCAAAACAATGAGCAGTTCTTC
CDR3aa: CASSPRLAQNNEQFF

abundance: once
d_gene: .
j_gene: TRBJ1-1
len: 12
v_gene: TRBV19
CDR3nt: TGTGCCAGTAGTAGAAGCCCGTTTGAAGCTTTCTTT
CDR3aa: CASSRSPFEAFF

abundance: .
d_gene: TRBD2
j_gene: TRBJ2-1
len: 16
v_gene: TRBV7-8
CDR3nt: TGTGCCAGCAGCTTAGCACGACTAGCGGGTTACAATGAGCAGTTCTTC
CDR3aa: CASSLARLAGYNEQFF

abundance: .
d_gene: .
j_gene: TRBJ2-7
len: 16
v_gene: TRBV7-6
CDR3nt: TGTGCCAGCAGCTTGACCGGGACTTTGGAGGTCCACGAGCAGTACTTC
CDR3aa: CASSLTGTLEVHEQYF

abundance: .
d_gene: .
j_gene: TRBJ2-1
len: 12
v_gene: TRBV15
CDR3nt: TGTGCCACCAGCAGGGGGGGGCATGAGCAGTTCTTC
CDR3aa: CATSRGGHEQFF